The TCR beta chain under discussion was sequenced for a study of T cell repertoires in cytomegalovirus infection. For the study at large: CMV infection plus the matching HLA type was flagged by public TCR beta signatures.

J was trimmed by 3 bases and V by 5 bases; bases with no gene match: 18. The CDR3 loop spans 19 amino acids. CDR1 is SGHTA, CDR2 FQGTGA, per germline. Using its own MiXCR run on the reads, TCRdb lists one record per CDR3 protein. In the table there are approximately 250,000 distinct CDR3 sequences, approximately 24% of which are singletons. General observations from the study: The ex vivo response showed dominance by HLA-C-restricted CMV-specific TCR beta clonotypes. Summed public TCR beta family frequency identified CMV carriers bearing the relevant HLA.

This clonotype was detected ten times or more. The antigen remains undetermined. The chain links TRBV7-3 to TRBJ2-3; 9 bases map to TRBD2. Sequencing input: CD8+ T cells from PBMCs. This TCR came from a human donor in good health (CMV status not recorded). Some clones in this sample may be carry-over from other donors' samples. The CDR3 DNA reads as TGTGCCAGCAGCCCCACCGGAGCTAGCGGGGATCTGACTACAGATACGCAGTATTTT. Translated: CASSPTGASGDLTTDTQYF.